Each of the 24 T cell receptor beta chains below was sequenced from the same sample in a study of T cells in Graves' hyperthyroidism and ophthalmopathy. TCR beta CDR3 sequences were amplified from RNA transcripts. Initially, a first-round RT-PCR of the TCR CDR3 employed the HTBI primer set. Each CDR3 protein is one row after TCRdb ran MiXCR on the multiplex PCR reads. The table shows about 720,000 distinct CDR3 sequences, with around 20% occurring only once. The sequenced sample was blood. These receptors were obtained from a woman between 50 and 59 years old with Graves' hyperthyroidism that later progressed to Graves' ophthalmopathy.

The gene calls are TRBV6-6 and TRBJ1-5, with TRBD1 matching 9 bases. This CDR3 has 15 residues. V trimming: 2 bases; J trimming: 3 bases; junction bases outside the gene matches: 2. The germline CDR1 and CDR2 sequences are MNHNY and SVGAGI (reference sequence). This CDR3 reads CASSYDRGNNQPQHF. CDR3 bases: TGTGCCAGCAGTTACGACAGGGGGAACAATCAGCCCCAGCATTTT.

Ten or more counts support this clonotype. The chain employs TRBV11-2 and TRBJ2-1, with 9 bases that match TRBD1. Germline assignment: CDR1 SGHAT and CDR2 FQNNGV. This CDR3 has 16 amino acids. The junction had 5 bases not matched to a gene; V was cut back by 4 bases and J by 1 base. The DNA for the CDR3 is TGTGCCAGCAGCTCAAACAGGGGGCGATCCTACAATGAGCAGTTCTTC. Its protein product is CASSSNRGRSYNEQFF.

The CDR3 DNA follows: TGTGCCAGCAGTTACCAGGCGAACTCTGGAAACACCATATATTTT. It specifies CASSYQANSGNTIYF. V and J are TRBV6-2 or TRBV6-3 and TRBJ1-3; no definite D call. Per germline, CDR1 MNHEY and CDR2 SVGEGT. The CDR3 runs to 15 residues. V lost 2 bases, J lost 0 bases, and 8 bases lay in between.

This chain uses TRBV29-1 with TRBJ2-7; tentatively, D is TRBD1 (5 bases). Germline V gives CDR1 SQVTM, CDR2 ANQGSEA. CDR3 size: 11 residues. The V gene lost 3 bases and the J gene lost 3 bases, with 6 bases spanning the gap. The CDR3 DNA follows: TGCAGCGTTGACCAGGGCTACGAGCAGTACTTC. Translation: CSVDQGYEQYF.

This sequence joins TRBV7-9 and TRBJ1-2, with a weak D call TRBD1 (5 bases). Trimming cost V 0 bases and J 5 bases, with 13 bases left between them. The CDR3 is made up of 15 amino acids. Per germline, CDR1 SEHNR and CDR2 FQNEAQ (reference sequence). The DNA for the CDR3 is TGTGCCAGCAGCTTAGCGGGGCCCGTACTTTATGGCTACACCTTC. It codes for CASSLAGPVLYGYTF.

In its sample, this clonotype was seen many times. V is TRBV20-1 and J is TRBJ1-1; D might be TRBD1 (5 bases). Deletions cut 0 bases from V and 3 bases from J, with 11 bases between. This CDR3 comprises 14 residues. From germline, CDR1 is DFQATT and CDR2 SNEGSKA (reference sequence). CDR3 sequence: CSAREGVSYTEAFF. CDR3 DNA sequence: TGCAGTGCTAGAGAGGGGGTCTCGTACACTGAAGCTTTCTTT.

This clonotype was seen a handful of times. The chain employs TRBV27 and TRBJ1-2; TRBD1 is a possible D gene (6 bases). Germline CDR1 and CDR2: MNHEY and SMNVEV (reference sequence). The CDR3 is made up of 14 amino acids. The germline V and J ends were trimmed by 6 bases and 0 bases, with 11 bases remaining between them. The CDR3: CASSSGASNYGYTF. In nucleotides, the CDR3 is TGTGCCAGCAGCTCGGGGGCTTCTAACTATGGCTACACCTTC.

This clonotype was seen a few times. V and J are TRBV13 and TRBJ2-1; 12 bases are a match to TRBD2. This CDR3 has 16 residues. Germline lookup yields CDR1 PRHDT and CDR2 FYEKMQ (reference sequence). Germline trimming cut 6 bases from V and 4 bases from J; bases unmatched to any gene: 7. Here the CDR3 DNA reads TGTGCCAGCAGTCCAAAGACTAGCGGGGGATACAATGAGCAGTTCTTC. This encodes CASSPKTSGGYNEQFF.

This clonotype was seen a few times. The rearrangement links TRBV19 to TRBJ2-1; D is perhaps TRBD1 (6 bases). V was trimmed by 3 bases and J by 3 bases, leaving 12 bases between them. The length of the CDR3 is 15 residues. Germline CDR1 reads LNHDA; CDR2 reads SQIVND (reference sequence). Here the CDR3 DNA reads TGTGCCAGTAGTATGGGGGACAAAGTCTACAATGAGCAGTTCTTC. Its translation is CASSMGDKVYNEQFF.

There are many counts of this clonotype. The rearrangement uses TRBV2 and TRBJ2-1, with TRBD2 as a possible D gene (6 bases). The CDR3 is made up of 13 amino acids. Per the germline V gene, CDR1 is SNHLY and CDR2 is FYNNEI. V lost 2 bases and J 6 bases, leaving 8 bases between the germline ends. DNA of the CDR3: TGTGCCAGCAGTGAATTGGGGGGCAATGAGCAGTTCTTC. It codes for CASSELGGNEQFF.

There are many counts of this clonotype. The chain uses TRBV2 and TRBJ2-5; 9 bases map to TRBD2. With 2 bases clipped from V and 10 bases from J, the junction kept 11 bases outside the gene matches. CDR3 length: 15 amino acids. Germline V CDR1 and CDR2: SNHLY, FYNNEI. CDR3 bases: TGTGCCAGCAGTGAACCTCTAGCGGGGTACATTGGCCAGTACTTC. It translates to CASSEPLAGYIGQYF.

Turning to this clonotype: Compared with germline, one end of the junction differs, possibly owing to a read error. The chain uses TRBV5-1 and TRBJ1-1, with TRBD1 matching 7 bases. This CDR3 contains 15 residues. The germline V gene encodes CDR1 SGHRS and CDR2 YFSETQ. The CDR3 DNA sequence: TGCGCCAGCAGGCCAGAGCTGACAGGGAACACTGAAGCCTTCTTT. Protein sequence: CASRPELTGNTEAFF.

This clonotype turned up a few times. This chain uses TRBV27 with TRBJ1-2, with D hard to call. Trimming stripped 9 bases from V and 7 bases from J, with 15 bases between. In germline, CDR1 is MNHEY, CDR2 SMNVEV (reference sequence). CDR3 size: 12 residues. The CDR3 DNA is TGTGCCAGTGCAGTTTATGGGAGTGGCTACACCTTC. Amino acid sequence: CASAVYGSGYTF.

This chain links TRBV20-1 with TRBJ2-4; 11 nucleotides match TRBD1. The junction had 5 bases not matched to a gene; V was cut back by 1 base and J by 6 bases. Per germline, CDR1 DFQATT and CDR2 SNEGSKA (reference sequence). The CDR3 contains 15 residues. CDR3 in DNA: TGCAGTGCTAGAGCCCCCGGGACAGGGGGAAACATTCAGTACTTC. Amino acids: CSARAPGTGGNIQYF.

The chain links TRBV30 to TRBJ1-1, with 9 bases that match TRBD1. J lost 1 base, V lost 7 bases, and 10 bases had no gene match. Per germline, CDR1 GTSNPN and CDR2 SVGIG (reference sequence). The CDR3 is 15 amino acids. The CDR3 loop is CASNHRGRGNTEAFF. CDR3 coding DNA: TGTGCCTCGAATCACAGGGGGCGAGGGAACACTGAAGCTTTCTTT.

This clonotype was recorded many times. The chain carries TRBV12-3 or TRBV12-4 and TRBJ2-3; 8 positions agree with TRBD2. V was clipped by 6 bases and J by 2 bases; unmatched bases: 7. CDR3 length equals 15 residues. The CDR3 nucleotides are TGTGCCAGCAGATCAGCGGGGGCCGTCACAGATACGCAGTATTTT. It encodes CASRSAGAVTDTQYF.

This clonotype occurred many times. This chain joins TRBV18 and TRBJ2-1; no clear D. The V gene lost 3 bases and the J gene lost 8 bases, with 14 bases spanning the gap. CDR1 and CDR2 (germline): KGHSH, LQKENI. The CDR3 consists of 14 residues. The CDR3 is CASSPVGRIDEQFF. The DNA for the CDR3 is TGTGCCAGCTCACCCGTCGGGCGAATCGATGAGCAGTTCTTC.

This clonotype has only a few counts. The J gene is TRBJ1-1, the V gene TRBV30; no clear D gene. The CDR3 covers 13 residues. Germline CDR1 GTSNPN, CDR2 SVGIG (reference sequence). Trimming cost V 2 bases and J 2 bases, with 9 bases left between them. The CDR3: CAWSLQDNTEAFF. The DNA of the CDR3 is TGTGCCTGGAGTTTGCAGGATAACACTGAAGCTTTCTTT.

This clonotype showed up just a few times. V and J are TRBV27 and TRBJ2-2, with 7 bases identical to TRBD2. With V trimmed by 0 bases and J by 2 bases, 9 bases remained unmatched. This CDR3 contains 18 residues. Per the germline V gene, CDR1 is MNHEY and CDR2 is SMNVEV (reference sequence). Here the CDR3 reads CASSLSFITGGNTGELFF. CDR3 nucleotide sequence: TGTGCCAGCAGTTTATCCTTCATCACGGGGGGTAACACCGGGGAGCTGTTTTTT.

The V gene is TRBV5-6, the J gene TRBJ2-7; the D call may be TRBD1 or TRBD2 (5 bases each). V dropped 0 bases and J dropped 2 bases, with 12 bases sitting between them. The CDR3 consists of 15 residues. Germline V lookup: CDR1 SGHDT, CDR2 YYEEEE. CDR3 sequence reads: CASSLGPGDPYEQYF. DNA for the CDR3: TGTGCCAGCAGCTTGGGGCCCGGGGACCCCTACGAGCAGTACTTC.

As regards this clonotype: One end of the junction does not line up with germline, which may come from a read error. The chain employs TRBV5-1 and TRBJ2-7; 10 nucleotides line up with TRBD1. Germline lookup yields CDR1 SGHRS and CDR2 YFSETQ. The CDR3 has 15 amino acids. CDR3 nucleotides: TGCGCCAACAGCTCGAGTGGGACAGGGGCCTACGAGCAGTACTTC. Translation: CANSSSGTGAYEQYF.

The V and J genes are TRBV7-9 and TRBJ1-2; 7 bases are shared with TRBD1. V lost 5 bases to trimming and J lost 1 base; unmatched junction nucleotides: 7. CDR3 length equals 15 residues. Germline V gene sequence: CDR1 SEHNR, CDR2 FQNEAQ (reference sequence). The DNA of the CDR3 is TGTGCCAGCAGCGTAGGGGGCCTCTATAACTATGGCTACACCTTC. This codes for CASSVGGLYNYGYTF.

With regard to this clonotype: The junction departs from germline at one end; a sequencing error may be responsible. V gene TRBV20-1 combines with J gene TRBJ2-3; TRBD2 is a possible D gene (7 bases). The CDR3 is made up of 13 amino acids. CDR1 DFQATT and CDR2 SNEGSKA come from the germline V gene (reference sequence). CDR3 in DNA: TGCAGTGCAACCTCCGCGGGGGCGGATACGCAGTACTTT. Protein: CSATSAGADTQYF.

V gene TRBV10-3 combines with J gene TRBJ1-2; D not certain. Germline V CDR1 and CDR2: ENHRY, SYGVKD. V was clipped by 7 bases and J by 4 bases, with 13 bases between them. This CDR3 is 13 amino acids long. The CDR3 reads CAINSFGFYGYTF. The CDR3 bases are TGTGCCATCAATTCTTTCGGGTTCTATGGCTACACCTTC.